This TCR beta chain was captured by sequencing in a study of post-analysis software for immune sequencing data. Prepared TCR beta cDNA libraries contained unique molecular identifiers. TCRdb analysed the PCR reads with MiXCR anew, one entry per CDR3 protein. The sample lists 650,000 to 850,000 distinct CDR3 sequences; more than 45% were seen once. Study-level findings and limits: Analysis by F measure revealed that same-batch samples clustered strongly together. Controls significantly exceeded multiple sclerosis patients in normalized Chao1 diversity.

This clonotype has only one observation. Its matching antigen is unknown. The TCR comes from a girl aged 10-17 years with multiple sclerosis. Sequenced input: blood.

This chain's CDR3 is CATSPLLMEKLFF. The CDR3 DNA is TGTGCCACCAGTCCTTTGTTGATGGAAAAACTGTTTTTT. The V and J genes are TRBV15 and TRBJ1-4; D remains ambiguous. CDR1 LNHNV and CDR2 YYDKDF come from the germline V gene (reference sequence). V lost 6 bases and J lost 8, with 13 bases in between. CDR3 size: 13 residues.